A single sample gave rise to the 24 T cell receptor beta chains below, sequenced in a study of CD8+ T cells in alopecia areata. RNA extraction was followed by reverse transcription into cDNA, which acted as the sequencing template. Method: immunoSEQ multiplex PCR; TCRdb's copy keeps in-frame clones and lacks some. The table lists 180,000 or so clones, 58% of them singletons. Treatment defined: oral pan-JAK inhibitor, 5-10 mg twice daily. The sequences come from CD4+ T cells sorted from blood, collected at approximately week 61, from a patient treated with tofacitinib. The receptors were sampled from a human donor with alopecia areata.

The chain has TRBV5-6 and TRBJ1-1; 7 positions match TRBD1. After removal of 5 bases from V and 0 bases from J, the junction contained 10 bases not matched to a gene. Germline lookup yields CDR1 SGHDT and CDR2 YYEEEE. CDR3 length equals 16 residues. The CDR3 spells CASSIRQGVLNTEAFF. The CDR3 DNA reads as TGTGCCAGCAGTATTCGACAGGGAGTTTTGAACACTGAAGCTTTCTTT.

A word on this clone: Additional DNA sequences in this sample encode the identical CDR3. The genes are TRBV29-1 and TRBJ2-5, with D uncertain. Germline CDR1 is SQVTM and CDR2 is ANQGSEA. V was cut by 3 bases and J by 2 bases, with 4 bases left in between. This CDR3 has 11 residues. As DNA, the CDR3 is TGCAGCGTTGACTCTCAAGAGACCCAGTACTTC. This gives the protein CSVDSQETQYF.

The V gene is TRBV7-9, the J gene TRBJ1-1; D is uncertain. Per the germline V gene, CDR1 is SEHNR and CDR2 is FQNEAQ (reference sequence). The V end was cut by 8 bases, the J end by 0 bases, with 10 bases between. The CDR3 covers 13 residues. CDR3 sequence: CASLGRVNTEAFF. The CDR3 region has the DNA TGTGCCAGCCTAGGCCGGGTGAACACTGAAGCTTTCTTT.

The chain is built from TRBV11-2 and TRBJ2-4; D uncertain. CDR1 is SGHAT, CDR2 FQNNGV, per germline. V was pared by 4 bases and J by 7 bases, with 14 bases between. There are 14 residues in the CDR3. CDR3 in amino acids: CASSSPRLANIQYF. CDR3 bases: TGTGCCAGCAGCTCCCCACGGTTGGCGAACATTCAGTACTTC. The variable domain in full, completed from reference TRBV11-2 and TRBJ2-4, reads EAGVAQSPRYKIIEKRQSVAFWCNPISGHATLYWYQQILGQGPKLLIQFQNNGVVDDSQLPKDRFSAERLKGVDSTLKIQPAKLEDSAVYLCASSSPRLANIQYFGAGTRLSVL.

In nucleotides, the CDR3 is TGTGCCAGCAGTGGACAGATTGGGACAGGGTATTCGGGCAATCAGCCCCAGCATTTT. Its translation: CASSGQIGTGYSGNQPQHF. V usage is TRBV2 and J usage is TRBJ1-5, with 9 bases lining up with TRBD1. The germline V gene has CDR1 SNHLY and CDR2 FYNNEI. Losses at the gene ends were 4 bases for V and 2 bases for J; bases not matched to a gene: 15. This CDR3 spans 19 amino acids.

This chain joins TRBV19 and TRBJ1-5; D remains unclear. Trimming took 3 bases from V and 0 from J, leaving 6 bases between them. This CDR3 has 14 amino acids. CDR1 and CDR2 from the germline V gene are LNHDA and SQIVND (reference sequence). CDR3 amino acids: CASSIKVSNQPQHF. In DNA form, the CDR3 reads TGTGCCAGTAGTATCAAGGTTAGCAATCAGCCCCAGCATTTT.

The V call is TRBV4-1, the J call TRBJ2-3; D is possibly TRBD1 or TRBD2 (6 bases each). V was cut by 3 bases and J by 5 bases, with 21 bases left in between. CDR3 length: 17 residues. CDR1 is MGHRA and CDR2 is YSYEKL in the germline V gene. CDR3: CASSHKSLRDTGDTQYF. The DNA of the CDR3 is TGCGCCAGCAGCCACAAGTCCTTGCGGGACACAGGAGATACGCAGTATTTT.

This clone has just a few counts. J is TRBJ2-5 and V is TRBV7-2; 13 bases match TRBD2. This CDR3 contains 16 residues. CDR1 is SGHTA and CDR2 is FQGNSA in the germline V gene. After removal of 7 bases from V and 0 bases from J, the junction contained 5 bases not matched to a gene. Here the CDR3 DNA reads TGTGCCAGCACCGAGACTAGCGGGGGGTACCAAGAGACCCAGTACTTC. Its protein product is CASTETSGGYQETQYF.

The chain recombines TRBV29-1 with TRBJ2-2; D not certain. The V end was cut by 7 bases, the J end by 3 bases, with 12 bases between. Per the germline V gene, CDR1 is SQVTM and CDR2 is ANQGSEA. The length of the CDR3 is 13 residues. In DNA form, the CDR3 reads TGCAGCGCCATGACACGATACACCGGGGAGCTGTTTTTT. Its translation is CSAMTRYTGELFF.

The J gene is TRBJ1-4, the V gene TRBV2; D gene uncertain. CDR3 length equals 12 residues. V lost 4 bases to trimming and J lost 6 bases, with 6 bases between them. Germline assignment: CDR1 SNHLY and CDR2 FYNNEI. CDR3 coding DNA: TGTGCCAGCAGTGGGTCCGATGAAAAACTGTTTTTT. As protein: CASSGSDEKLFF.

This clone was picked up a small number of times. This chain connects TRBV14 to TRBJ1-2; no reliable D call. This CDR3 has 13 residues. Per germline, CDR1 SGHDN and CDR2 FVKESK. With 2 bases removed from V and 7 bases from J, the gap between germline ends came to 11 bases. The CDR3 nucleotides are TGTGCCAGCAGCCAAAGACGGGGTACTGGCTACACCTTC. Its translation: CASSQRRGTGYTF.

The chain employs TRBV10-2 and TRBJ1-1; a weak D match, TRBD1 (6 bases). Germline assignment: CDR1 WSHSY and CDR2 SAAADI. V lost 6 bases, J lost 1 base, and 18 bases lay in between. The CDR3 covers 16 residues. The chain's CDR3 is CASSIDRRAPNTEAFF. In DNA, the CDR3 is TGCGCCAGCAGCATAGACAGGCGAGCCCCGAACACTGAAGCTTTCTTT.

The table lists this clone with a count of one. The chain employs TRBV10-3 and TRBJ2-3; no definite D call. Deletions cut 4 bases from V and 1 base from J, with 15 bases between. CDR1 and CDR2 from the germline V gene are ENHRY and SYGVKD. The CDR3 is made up of 16 amino acids. The DNA of the CDR3 is TGTGCCATCAGTGGGGCAACGAGGCGTGGCACAGATACGCAGTATTTT. This sequence encodes CAISGATRRGTDTQYF.

This chain's CDR3 is CASSPFGQANQPQHF. CDR3 bases: TGTGCCAGCAGCCCTTTTGGGCAGGCCAATCAGCCCCAGCATTTT. The chain joins TRBV4-2 to TRBJ1-5, with no clear D. V was clipped by 4 bases and J by 3 bases, with 13 bases between them. This CDR3 spans 15 amino acids. Germline V lookup: CDR1 LGHNA, CDR2 YNFKEQ.

This clone appeared a few times. The chain carries TRBV30 and TRBJ2-7, with D unresolved. The V and J ends lost 3 bases and 3 bases respectively, with 12 bases between them. Per germline, CDR1 GTSNPN and CDR2 SVGIG (reference sequence). The CDR3 is 13 residues long. The CDR3 is CAWSWIQRYEQYF. Written as DNA, the CDR3 is TGTGCCTGGAGCTGGATTCAGCGCTACGAGCAGTACTTC.

The chain is built from TRBV18 and TRBJ1-1, with D possibly being TRBD1 (5 bases). This CDR3 is built from 13 residues. Germline V gene lookup returns CDR1 KGHSH and CDR2 LQKENI. The V end lost 5 bases, the J end lost 4 bases, and 11 bases lay between the germline ends. CDR3: CASSSYGGTEAFF. CDR3 nucleotides: TGTGCCAGCTCATCCTACGGGGGCACTGAAGCTTTCTTT.

The gene calls are TRBV7-7 and TRBJ2-3; TRBD2 agrees at 9 bases. The germline V gene encodes CDR1 SSHAT and CDR2 FNYEAQ (reference sequence). V lost 5 bases, J lost 0 bases, and 3 bases stayed unmatched. The CDR3 contains 15 residues. The CDR3 region has the DNA TGTGCCAGCAGCCTAGGACTAGCGAGCACAGATACGCAGTATTTT. The encoded protein is CASSLGLASTDTQYF.

J is TRBJ1-5 and V is TRBV5-1; TRBD1 agrees at 10 bases. This CDR3 region has 17 residues. From germline, CDR1 is SGHRS and CDR2 YFSETQ. J gave up 7 bases and V 4 bases, and 14 bases lay outside the gene matches. The DNA for the CDR3 is TGCGCCAGCAGCGCCGGGACAGGGGATAGCGGGGGCCAGCCCCAGCATTTT. It is translated as CASSAGTGDSGGQPQHF.

V usage is TRBV2 and J usage is TRBJ2-1; D possibly corresponds to TRBD2 (5 bases). Trimming pared 7 bases from V and 7 bases from J, leaving 23 bases between. Per germline, CDR1 SNHLY and CDR2 FYNNEI. The length of the CDR3 is 16 residues. CDR3 in DNA: TGTGCCAGCAACCCCTATAGGGAGAACCGGCTGAATGAGCAGTTCTTC. It yields the protein CASNPYRENRLNEQFF.

This clone was observed a handful of times. The same CDR3 also results from other DNA sequences found in this sample. The chain is built from TRBV29-1 and TRBJ2-1; D perhaps matches TRBD2 (6 bases). V was clipped by 3 bases and J by 9 bases, with 6 bases between them. Germline V gives CDR1 SQVTM, CDR2 ANQGSEA. This CDR3 is 10 amino acids long. CDR3 residues: CSVEEGEQFF. The CDR3 region has the DNA TGCAGCGTTGAGGAGGGTGAGCAGTTCTTC.

In its sample, this clone was seen a few times. This chain joins TRBV4-1 and TRBJ2-3, with D uncertain. The CDR3 spans 12 residues. V lost 0 bases and J lost 5, with 3 bases in between. CDR1 is MGHRA, CDR2 YSYEKL, per germline. Here the CDR3 DNA reads TGCGCCAGCAGCCAAGAGGGAGATACGCAGTATTTT. Encoded protein: CASSQEGDTQYF.

With regard to this clone: Other DNA sequences within the sample encode an identical CDR3. The chain is built from TRBV30 and TRBJ2-2; D remains unclear. This CDR3 is 13 amino acids long. Trimming removed 0 bases at V and 3 bases at J, with 5 bases between. Germline V lookup: CDR1 GTSNPN, CDR2 SVGIG (reference sequence). CDR3 region: CAWSVRDTGELFF. DNA for the CDR3: TGTGCCTGGAGTGTTAGGGACACCGGGGAGCTGTTTTTT.

The V call is TRBV30, the J call TRBJ1-3; TRBD1 is a possible D gene (5 bases). The CDR3 is made up of 15 amino acids. In germline, CDR1 is GTSNPN, CDR2 SVGIG (reference sequence). Trimming removed 0 bases from V and 2 bases from J, with 11 bases in between. The CDR3 reads CAWSVGDSAGNTIYF. CDR3 coding DNA: TGTGCCTGGAGTGTAGGGGACTCGGCTGGAAACACCATATATTTT.

J is TRBJ1-2 and V is TRBV25-1; 10 bases match TRBD1. Germline V gives CDR1 MGHDK, CDR2 SYGVNS. The CDR3 covers 15 residues. V shed 5 bases, J shed 5 bases, and the junction held 8 bases outside the gene matches. Here the CDR3 reads CASSSPGQGWYGYTF. Written as DNA, the CDR3 is TGTGCCAGCAGTAGCCCGGGACAGGGGTGGTATGGCTACACCTTC.